The entry below describes one T cell receptor beta chain. The data were produced by immunoSEQ multiplex PCR, yet TCRdb's version contains in-frame clones alone and is incomplete. The data contain about 130,000 clones, 88% of them singletons. The J segment lost 4 bases and the V segment lost 6 bases, leaving 7 bases of the junction unmatched. Germline CDR1 reads SGHVS; CDR2 reads FNYEAQ. The CDR3 loop spans 15 amino acids. The data originate from a study of control samples from healthy donors and cancer patients. The rearrangement joins TRBV7-6 to TRBJ1-2, with 11 bases matching TRBD1. The TCR sequence derives from a middle-aged man in good health. The sequencing sample was made of blood. The CDR3 region is CASSSGTGGVYGYTF. The CDR3 bases are TGTGCCAGCAGTTCCGGGACAGGGGGAGTCTATGGCTACACCTTC.